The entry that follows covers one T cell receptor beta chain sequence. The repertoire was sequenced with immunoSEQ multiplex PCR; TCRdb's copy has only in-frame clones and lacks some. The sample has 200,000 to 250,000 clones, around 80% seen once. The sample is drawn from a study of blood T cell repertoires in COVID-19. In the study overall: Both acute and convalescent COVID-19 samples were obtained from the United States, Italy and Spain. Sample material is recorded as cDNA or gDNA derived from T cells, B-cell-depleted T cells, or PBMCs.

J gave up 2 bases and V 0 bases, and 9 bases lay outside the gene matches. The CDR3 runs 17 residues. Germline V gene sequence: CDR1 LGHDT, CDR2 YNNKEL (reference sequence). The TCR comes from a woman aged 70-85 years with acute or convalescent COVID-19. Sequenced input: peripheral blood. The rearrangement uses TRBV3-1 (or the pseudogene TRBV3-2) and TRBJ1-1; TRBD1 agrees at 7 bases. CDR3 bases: TGTGCCAGCAGCCAAGATCTTTGGGGACAGTCTAACACTGAAGCTTTCTTT. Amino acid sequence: CASSQDLWGQSNTEAFF.